The source of this TCR beta chain is a study of Tregs in tolerant kidney transplant recipients. A word on this clone: Its antigen is as yet unknown.

Some clones are missing from TCRdb's copy, which holds only in-frame ones; the method was immunoSEQ multiplex PCR. The sample carries about 44,000 clones, just under 97% recorded once. Germline lookup yields CDR1 SGHRS and CDR2 YFSETQ. This CDR3 region has 16 residues. V shed 4 bases and J shed 0 bases, with 17 bases lying between them. V is TRBV5-1 and J is TRBJ2-7, with D possibly TRBD2 on 8 matching bases. This receptor was identified in a human donor in good health. The sample was Tregs from blood cultured with allogeneic cells. DNA of the CDR3: TGCGCCAGCAGCGCCGGGAGGGACAGAATCTCCTACGAGCAGTACTTC. Protein sequence: CASSAGRDRISYEQYF.